Shown below are 15 T cell receptor beta chains from a single sample sequenced in a study of regulatory T cells in long-lasting Graves disease. The time point denotes: newly diagnosed GD, antithyroid drugs for less than 3 months. The TCR library was made from RNA that had been extracted from PBMCs in TRIzol. Building the TCR beta libraries relied on iRepertoire HTBI primers, and CDR3 regions underwent Arm-PCR. From the multiplex PCR reads, TCRdb called clonotypes with MiXCR, one entry per CDR3 protein. Of approximately 210,000 distinct CDR3 sequences in the sample, 15% to 20% were seen once. Sequences were derived from peripheral blood mononuclear cells (PBMCs), sampled at new diagnosis, from a patient treated with antithyroid drugs. The receptors here all came from a female donor with Graves disease.

In this sample, this clonotype turned up many times. V and J are TRBV6-2 or TRBV6-3 and TRBJ2-7; a possible D gene is TRBD1 (6 bases). The germline V gene encodes CDR1 MNHEY and CDR2 SVGEGT. V lost 6 bases and J 5 bases, leaving 11 bases between the germline ends. The CDR3 is made up of 12 amino acids. The CDR3: CASSEQGDEQYF. In DNA, the CDR3 is TGTGCCAGCAGCGAACAGGGAGACGAGCAGTACTTC.

The chain is built from TRBV30 and TRBJ1-1; no clear D gene. V was pared by 2 bases and J by 3 bases, with 7 bases between. The CDR3 has 12 amino acids. Germline CDR1 GTSNPN, CDR2 SVGIG (reference sequence). The CDR3 sequence is CAWSRHYTEAFF. CDR3 sequence (DNA): TGTGCCTGGAGTAGACACTACACTGAAGCTTTCTTT.

There are many counts of this clonotype. A read error may be the cause here, since a much bigger clone is one base away. No conserved phenylalanine or tryptophan ends this CDR3, so it is likely a read error. The chain links TRBV12-3 or TRBV12-4 to TRBJ2-5, with 8 bases fitting TRBD1. The ends lost 6 bases at V and 4 bases at J; junction bases unmatched: 4. The length of the CDR3 is 13 residues. CDR3 in amino acids: CASSRTGRETQYS. CDR3 bases: TGTGCCAGCAGCAGGACAGGGCGAGAGACCCAGTACTCC.

This clonotype has only a few counts. The chain uses TRBV7-2 and TRBJ2-1, with 9 nucleotides matching TRBD2. The ends lost 5 bases at V and 5 bases at J; junction bases unmatched: 10. The V gene's germline CDR1 is SGHTA and CDR2 FQGNSA. The CDR3 runs to 16 residues. The CDR3 here is CASSLLAGIVNNEQFF. The CDR3, as DNA: TGTGCCAGCAGCCTTCTAGCGGGGATCGTTAACAATGAGCAGTTCTTC. Complete variable domain (other parts from reference TRBV7-2 and TRBJ2-1): GAGVSQSPSNKVTEKGKDVELRCDPISGHTALYWYRQSLGQGLEFLIYFQGNSAPDKSGLPSDRFSAERTGGSVSTLTIQRTQQEDSAVYLCASSLLAGIVNNEQFFGPGTRLTVL.

This chain joins TRBV4-1 and TRBJ2-3; TRBD2 is a possible D gene (7 bases). CDR3 length: 16 amino acids. CDR1 is MGHRA, CDR2 YSYEKL, per germline. Trimming took off 0 bases at V and 4 bases at J, with 14 bases between the two ends. This CDR3 reads CASSQEARRGPDTQYF. The CDR3 DNA reads TGCGCCAGCAGCCAAGAGGCCAGGCGGGGGCCAGATACGCAGTATTTT.

This clonotype has a count of ten or more. The chain has TRBV7-9 and TRBJ2-7; 13 bases align to TRBD2. There are 14 residues in the CDR3. V was pared by 5 bases and J by 6 bases, with 4 bases of the junction left unmatched. CDR1 SEHNR and CDR2 FQNEAQ come from the germline V gene (reference sequence). The DNA of the CDR3 is TGTGCCAGCAGCCACGGACTAGCGGGAGCCGAGCAGTACTTC. This encodes CASSHGLAGAEQYF. Filled out from reference TRBV7-9 and TRBJ2-7, the complete variable domain reads DTGVSQNPRHKITKRGQNVTFRCDPISEHNRLYWYRQTLGQGPEFLTYFQNEAQLEKSRLLSDRFSAERPKGSFSTLEIQRTEQGDSAMYLCASSHGLAGAEQYFGPGTRLTVT.

This clonotype was counted ten times or more. The chain links TRBV28 to TRBJ2-1, with 7 nucleotides matching TRBD2. CDR1 and CDR2 (germline): MDHEN, SYDVKM. The CDR3 loop spans 15 amino acids. V lost 5 bases, J lost 5 bases, and 9 bases stayed unmatched. CDR3 sequence reads: CASSPAGTNHNEQFF. The CDR3 DNA follows: TGTGCCAGCAGTCCCGCCGGGACTAATCACAATGAGCAGTTCTTC. Using reference TRBV28 and TRBJ2-1 for the parts outside the CDR3, the full variable domain is DVKVTQSSRYLVKRTGEKVFLECVQDMDHENMFWYRQDPGLGLRLIYFSYDVKMKEKGDIPEGYSVSREKKERFSLILESASTNQTSMYLCASSPAGTNHNEQFFGPGTRLTVL.

About this clonotype itself: Since a much larger clone is just one base distant, this may be a read error. V and J are TRBV20-1 and TRBJ2-7; the match to TRBD2 covers 11 bases. The J call may be faulty, since TRBJ2-3 better matches the DNA end. The CDR3 loop spans 13 amino acids. Germline V CDR1 and CDR2: DFQATT, SNEGSKA (reference sequence). CDR3 sequence reads: CSAGTSGGDTQYF. CDR3 bases: TGCAGTGCGGGGACTAGCGGTGGGGATACGCAGTATTTT.

V and J are TRBV6-2 or TRBV6-3 and TRBJ2-2; D ambiguous. The V and J ends lost 2 bases and 6 bases respectively, with 4 bases between them. This CDR3 spans 12 amino acids. Germline CDR1 reads MNHEY; CDR2 reads SVGEGT. The DNA of the CDR3 is TGTGCCAGCAGTTACGGCCCCGGGGAGCTGTTTTTT. As protein: CASSYGPGELFF.

A word on this clonotype: A read error may be the cause here, since a much bigger clone is one base away. The V gene is TRBV3-1, the J gene TRBJ2-1; TRBD2 might be the D (7 bases). This CDR3 has 15 amino acids. Trimming shortened V by 0 bases and J by 9 bases, and 15 bases separated the two germline ends. Germline V lookup: CDR1 LGHDT, CDR2 YNNKEL (reference sequence). In DNA form, the CDR3 reads TGTGCCAGCAGCCAAGAAGGGGGGGGGCGCAGTGAGCAGTTCTTC. Encoded protein: CASSQEGGGRSEQFF.

In its sample, this clonotype was seen many times. The chain employs TRBV29-1 and TRBJ1-2, with 9 bases that match TRBD1. CDR1 and CDR2 (germline): SQVTM, ANQGSEA. Unmatched junction bases numbered 6, after V lost 4 bases and J lost 3 bases. The CDR3 runs 14 residues. The CDR3 DNA reads TGCAGCGTTGGGACAGGGGTTGGTGACTATGGCTACACCTTC. It translates to CSVGTGVGDYGYTF. The whole variable domain, filled in from reference TRBV29-1 and TRBJ1-2, reads SAVISQKPSRDICQRGTSLTIQCQVDSQVTMMFWYRQQPGQSLTLIATANQGSEATYESGFVIDKFPISRPNLTFSTLTVSNMSPEDSSIYLCSVGTGVGDYGYTFGSGTRLTVV.

This clonotype was observed many times. J is TRBJ2-7 and V is TRBV20-1; 11 nucleotides match TRBD2. The J segment lost 7 bases and the V segment lost 1 base, leaving 12 bases of the junction unmatched. The germline V gene encodes CDR1 DFQATT and CDR2 SNEGSKA (reference sequence). The CDR3 is made up of 16 amino acids. This CDR3 is CSARAGTSGVLEEQYF. In nucleotides, the CDR3 is TGCAGTGCTAGAGCAGGGACTAGCGGAGTACTTGAAGAGCAGTACTTC.

The chain recombines TRBV5-6 with TRBJ2-1, with 10 bases lining up with TRBD2. Germline CDR1 SGHDT, CDR2 YYEEEE. The V segment lost 0 bases and the J segment 0 bases; nucleotides outside the gene matches: 9. This CDR3 has 19 amino acids. The CDR3 coding sequence is TGTGCCAGCAGCTTGGACCGGACTAGCGGTACTAGCTCCTACAATGAGCAGTTCTTC. It is translated as CASSLDRTSGTSSYNEQFF.

This clonotype was observed at least ten times. This chain connects TRBV2 to TRBJ1-1; TRBD1 is a possible D gene (6 bases). CDR1 and CDR2 (germline): SNHLY, FYNNEI. The CDR3 runs to 13 residues. V was trimmed by 10 bases and J by 1 base, leaving 13 bases between them. The CDR3: CATTGLGNTEAFF. CDR3 DNA: TGTGCCACCACAGGGTTGGGGAACACTGAAGCTTTCTTT.

This clonotype was detected ten times or more. V gene TRBV10-3 combines with J gene TRBJ1-1; no clear D. CDR1 is ENHRY and CDR2 is SYGVKD in the germline V gene. There are 9 residues in the CDR3. The V end lost 10 bases, the J end lost 7 bases, and 7 bases lay between the germline ends. CDR3 in DNA: TGTGCCACACAGCATGAAGCTTTCTTT. This sequence encodes CATQHEAFF.